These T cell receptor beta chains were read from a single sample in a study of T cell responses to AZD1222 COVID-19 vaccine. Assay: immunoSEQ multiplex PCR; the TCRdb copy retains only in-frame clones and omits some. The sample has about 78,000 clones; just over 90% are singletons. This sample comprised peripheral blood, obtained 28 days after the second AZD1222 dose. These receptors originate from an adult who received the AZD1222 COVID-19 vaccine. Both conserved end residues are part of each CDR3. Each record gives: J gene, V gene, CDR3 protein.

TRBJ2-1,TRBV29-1,CSVEASGRDNEQFF
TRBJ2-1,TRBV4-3,CASSWTSGRGDEQFF
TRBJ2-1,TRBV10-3,CATSVAGGIGNEQFF
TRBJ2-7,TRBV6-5,CASSANRQAIYEQYF
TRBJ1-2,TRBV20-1,CSASEYGYTF
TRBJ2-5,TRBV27,CASTSRTSGEETQYF
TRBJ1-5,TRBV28,CASNRQVTRQPQHF
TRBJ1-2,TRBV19,CASSILGGSYGYTF
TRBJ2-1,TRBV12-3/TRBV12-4,CASGTAYNEQFF
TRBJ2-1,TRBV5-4,CASSLVASQKEFF
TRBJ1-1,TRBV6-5,CASSYSWAENTEAFF
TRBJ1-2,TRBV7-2,CASSPGGGGYNYGYTF